These T cell receptor beta chains were read from a single sample in a study of a mutant IDH1 vaccine in newly diagnosed glioma. No antigen has been identified for these receptors. Sequencing used immunoSEQ multiplex PCR; TCRdb keeps in-frame clones, though not all of them. This table has roughly 69,000 clones, approximately 86% appearing once. The source material was PBMCs, sampled from a glioma patient whose treatment included an IDH1 peptide vaccine. The source is a man aged 25-45 years with glioma. CDR3s leave out the opening cysteine and the closing phenylalanine or tryptophan.

CDR3aa: ASSPGDRGRGETQY
v_gene: TRBV7-7
j_gene: TRBJ2-5

CDR3aa: ASSFRLAANNEQF
v_gene: TRBV5-1
j_gene: TRBJ2-1

CDR3aa: ASSHLPGQRLDGYT
v_gene: TRBV5-4
j_gene: TRBJ1-2

CDR3aa: ASSVASQGAPYEQY
v_gene: TRBV9
j_gene: TRBJ2-7

CDR3aa: ASSEYGRTEAF
v_gene: TRBV2
j_gene: TRBJ1-1

CDR3aa: ASSLVGQESYNEQF
v_gene: TRBV11-2
j_gene: TRBJ2-1

CDR3aa: ASSPQGHPQETQY
v_gene: TRBV7-3
j_gene: TRBJ2-5

CDR3aa: ASSLVTGGGEKLF
v_gene: TRBV11-2
j_gene: TRBJ1-4

CDR3aa: ASSRTSQSYEQY
v_gene: TRBV6-5
j_gene: TRBJ2-7

CDR3aa: ASSSDRAQPQH
v_gene: TRBV7-6
j_gene: TRBJ1-5

CDR3aa: ASSFTVEQY
v_gene: TRBV2
j_gene: TRBJ2-7

CDR3aa: ASSLSLAGALYEQY
v_gene: TRBV27
j_gene: TRBJ2-7

CDR3aa: ASNTTGRDNQPQH
v_gene: TRBV5-5
j_gene: TRBJ1-5

CDR3aa: ASSIIGTSYSNQPQH
v_gene: TRBV19
j_gene: TRBJ1-5

CDR3aa: ATSRDVGARAF
v_gene: TRBV15
j_gene: TRBJ1-1

CDR3aa: ASSYRRDRGNEQY
v_gene: TRBV6-6
j_gene: TRBJ2-7

CDR3aa: AISEGANTEAF
v_gene: TRBV6-5
j_gene: TRBJ1-1

CDR3aa: ASSLGQGVLNTIY
v_gene: TRBV28
j_gene: TRBJ1-3

CDR3aa: ASSEMRGQNIQY
v_gene: TRBV6-1
j_gene: TRBJ2-4

CDR3aa: ASSPWGVRGQY
v_gene: TRBV5-5
j_gene: TRBJ2-7

CDR3aa: ASIGLWGASYEQY
v_gene: TRBV6-6
j_gene: TRBJ2-7

CDR3aa: ASRGQGDTGELF
v_gene: TRBV2
j_gene: TRBJ2-2

CDR3aa: ASSLRLDGELF
v_gene: TRBV5-8
j_gene: TRBJ2-2

CDR3aa: ASSKVHPRVKQETQY
v_gene: TRBV21-1
j_gene: TRBJ2-5

CDR3aa: AWSGSRGIYSNYGYT
v_gene: TRBV30
j_gene: TRBJ1-2

CDR3aa: SVDGDRGNTQY
v_gene: TRBV29-1
j_gene: TRBJ2-3

CDR3aa: ASSYTGLTGESGNTIY
v_gene: TRBV28
j_gene: TRBJ1-3

CDR3aa: ASSVLRGNQETQY
v_gene: TRBV6-1
j_gene: TRBJ2-5

CDR3aa: ASSLASITGTVIYEQY
v_gene: TRBV7-2
j_gene: TRBJ2-7

CDR3aa: ASSYELAGARDTQY
v_gene: TRBV6-5
j_gene: TRBJ2-3

CDR3aa: ASSPPGGQYTEAF
v_gene: TRBV18
j_gene: TRBJ1-1

CDR3aa: ASSTLTATYEQY
v_gene: TRBV28
j_gene: TRBJ2-7

CDR3aa: AISEGQMNTEAF
v_gene: TRBV10-3
j_gene: TRBJ1-1

CDR3aa: ASRSTGLREQY
v_gene: TRBV6-5
j_gene: TRBJ2-7

CDR3aa: AISGMSGGAGETQY
v_gene: TRBV10-3
j_gene: TRBJ2-5

CDR3aa: ASSISASGTGANVLT
v_gene: TRBV19
j_gene: TRBJ2-6

CDR3aa: ASSGQISPNGYT
v_gene: TRBV9
j_gene: TRBJ1-2

CDR3aa: ASSHTGGAGQPQH
v_gene: TRBV4-2
j_gene: TRBJ1-5

CDR3aa: AWSVGTHNQPQH
v_gene: TRBV30
j_gene: TRBJ1-5

CDR3aa: ASSLVGGRGYNSPLH
v_gene: TRBV5-1
j_gene: TRBJ1-6

CDR3aa: ASTLAGGLSDTQY
v_gene: TRBV5-1
j_gene: TRBJ2-3

CDR3aa: ASSLAPQGYEQY
v_gene: TRBV11-2
j_gene: TRBJ2-7

CDR3aa: ASSPGDRGDNEQF
v_gene: TRBV7-9
j_gene: TRBJ2-1

CDR3aa: ASSYRRGEAF
v_gene: TRBV6-5
j_gene: TRBJ1-1

CDR3aa: ATSRVGVGSYEQY
v_gene: TRBV15
j_gene: TRBJ2-7

CDR3aa: ASSLPTDTQY
v_gene: TRBV28
j_gene: TRBJ2-3

CDR3aa: AWTTDRRGAF
v_gene: TRBV30
j_gene: TRBJ1-1

CDR3aa: ASSFPSSGGSRNEQF
v_gene: TRBV7-2
j_gene: TRBJ2-1